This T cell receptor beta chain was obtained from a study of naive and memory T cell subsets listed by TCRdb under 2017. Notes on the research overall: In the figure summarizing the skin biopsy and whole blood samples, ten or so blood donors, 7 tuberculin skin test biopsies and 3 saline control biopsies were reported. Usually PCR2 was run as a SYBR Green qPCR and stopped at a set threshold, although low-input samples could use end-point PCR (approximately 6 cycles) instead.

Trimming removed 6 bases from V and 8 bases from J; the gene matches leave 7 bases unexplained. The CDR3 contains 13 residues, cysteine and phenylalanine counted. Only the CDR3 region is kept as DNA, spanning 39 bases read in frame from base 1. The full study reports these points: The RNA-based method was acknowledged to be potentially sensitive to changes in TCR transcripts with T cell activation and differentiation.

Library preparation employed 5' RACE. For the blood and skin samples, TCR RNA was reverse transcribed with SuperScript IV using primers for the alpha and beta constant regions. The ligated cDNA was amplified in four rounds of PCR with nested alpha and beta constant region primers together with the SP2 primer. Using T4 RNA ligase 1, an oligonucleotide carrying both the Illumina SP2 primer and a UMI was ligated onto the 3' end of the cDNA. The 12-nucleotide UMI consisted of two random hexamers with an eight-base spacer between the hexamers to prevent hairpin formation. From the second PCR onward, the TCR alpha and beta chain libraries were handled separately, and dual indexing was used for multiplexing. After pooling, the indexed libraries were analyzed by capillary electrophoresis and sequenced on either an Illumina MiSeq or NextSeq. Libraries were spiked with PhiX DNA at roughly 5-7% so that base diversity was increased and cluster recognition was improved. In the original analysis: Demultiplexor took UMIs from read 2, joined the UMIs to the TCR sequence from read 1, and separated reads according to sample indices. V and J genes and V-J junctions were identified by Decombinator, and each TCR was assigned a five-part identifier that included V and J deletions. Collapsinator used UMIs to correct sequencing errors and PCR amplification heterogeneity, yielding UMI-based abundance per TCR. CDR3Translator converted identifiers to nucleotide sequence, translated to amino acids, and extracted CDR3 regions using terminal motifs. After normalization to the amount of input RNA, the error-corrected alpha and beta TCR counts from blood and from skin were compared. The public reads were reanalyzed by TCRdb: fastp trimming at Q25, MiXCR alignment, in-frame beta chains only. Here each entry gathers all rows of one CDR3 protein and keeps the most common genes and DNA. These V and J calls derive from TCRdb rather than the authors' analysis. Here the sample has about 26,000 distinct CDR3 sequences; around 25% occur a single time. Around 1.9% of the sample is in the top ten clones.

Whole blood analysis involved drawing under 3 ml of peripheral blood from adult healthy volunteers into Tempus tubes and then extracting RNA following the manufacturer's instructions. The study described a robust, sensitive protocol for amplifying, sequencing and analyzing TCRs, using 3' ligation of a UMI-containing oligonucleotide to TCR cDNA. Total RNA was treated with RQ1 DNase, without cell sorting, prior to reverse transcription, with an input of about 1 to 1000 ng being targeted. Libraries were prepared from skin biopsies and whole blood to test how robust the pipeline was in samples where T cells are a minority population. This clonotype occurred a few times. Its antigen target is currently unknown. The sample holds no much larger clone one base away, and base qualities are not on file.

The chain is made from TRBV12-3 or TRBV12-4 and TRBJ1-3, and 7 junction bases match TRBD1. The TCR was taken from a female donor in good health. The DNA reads TGTGCCAGCAGCCGCGGACAGGCCTACACCATATATTTT. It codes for CASSRGQAYTIYF.